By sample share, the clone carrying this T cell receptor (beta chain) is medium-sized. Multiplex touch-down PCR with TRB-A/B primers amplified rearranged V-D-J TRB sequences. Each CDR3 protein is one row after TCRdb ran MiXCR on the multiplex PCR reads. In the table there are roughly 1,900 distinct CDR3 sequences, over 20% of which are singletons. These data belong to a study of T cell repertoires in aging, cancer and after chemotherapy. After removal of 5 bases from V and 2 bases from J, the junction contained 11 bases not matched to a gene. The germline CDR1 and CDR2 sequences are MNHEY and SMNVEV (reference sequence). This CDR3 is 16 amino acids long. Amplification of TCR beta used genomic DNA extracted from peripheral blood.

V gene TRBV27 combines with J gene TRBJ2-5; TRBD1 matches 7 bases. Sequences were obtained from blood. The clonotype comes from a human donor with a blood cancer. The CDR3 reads CASSGTALGTQETQYF. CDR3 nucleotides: TGTGCCAGCAGTGGGACAGCCCTAGGGACACAAGAGACCCAGTACTTC.